This T cell receptor beta chain was observed in a study of T cells in Graves' hyperthyroidism and ophthalmopathy. Disease duration under 2 months; hyperthyroidism patients were aged 18 to 65. This CDR3 region has 12 residues. CDR1 and CDR2 (germline): SGHRS, YFSETQ. V gave up 0 bases and J gave up 7 bases, with 8 bases separating them. This clonotype was seen more than once but under ten times. RNA transcripts served as the template for amplifying TCR beta CDR3 regions. The HTBI primer set served for first-round RT-PCR of the TCR CDR3. TCRdb re-derived calls from the multiplex PCR reads in MiXCR, one entry per CDR3 protein. The sample lists approximately 270,000 distinct CDR3 sequences, roughly 14% occurring once.

This chain connects TRBV5-1 to TRBJ2-7; no definite D call. The receptor's source is a woman in her thirties or forties with Graves' hyperthyroidism that later progressed to Graves' ophthalmopathy. The specimen sequenced was blood. CDR3 loop: CASSLEASEQYF. As DNA, the CDR3 is TGCGCCAGCAGCTTGGAGGCGAGTGAGCAGTACTTC.